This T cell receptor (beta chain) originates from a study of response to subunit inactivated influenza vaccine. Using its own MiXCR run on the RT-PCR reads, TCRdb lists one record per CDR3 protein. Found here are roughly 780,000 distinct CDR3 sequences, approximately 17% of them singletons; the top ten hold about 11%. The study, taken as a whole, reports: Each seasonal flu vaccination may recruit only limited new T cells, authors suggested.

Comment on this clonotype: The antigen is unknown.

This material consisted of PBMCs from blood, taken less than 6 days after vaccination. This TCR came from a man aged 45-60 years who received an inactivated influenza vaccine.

The CDR3, as DNA: TGTGCCAGCAGCCAAGAAAGAGGGACTAGCGGGGGCTACGAGCAGTACTTC. Translating it yields CASSQERGTSGGYEQYF. The chain recombines TRBV4-2 with TRBJ2-7; 14 nucleotides align to TRBD2. Germline V gene lookup returns CDR1 LGHNA and CDR2 YNFKEQ. The length of the CDR3 is 17 residues. Trimming cost V 0 bases and J 3 bases; bases outside gene matches: 4.